The 20 T cell receptor beta chains presented below share a single source sample, sequenced in a study of CD8 T cells in Susac syndrome (dated by TCRdb to between 2017 and 2020). Preparation of the library involved the immunoSEQ multiplex PCR assay. RNA was extracted with the RNeasy kit and roughly 0.45 to 1 ug was reverse transcribed using random hexamers. The public reads were run again by TCRdb, first through fastp at Q25 and then through MiXCR, and only productive beta chains were kept. All rows with the same CDR3 protein become a single entry with the most common DNA and genes. The sample yields under 200,000 distinct CDR3 sequences; over 85% were counted once. The biggest ten clones account for about 0.1% of the sample. Sequenced sample: CD4+ T cells from PBMCs. Receptor source: a human donor in good health.

This rearrangement joins TRBV29-1 to TRBJ2-7, with D perhaps matching TRBD1 (5 bases). V dropped 2 bases and J dropped 5 bases, with 13 bases sitting between them. The CDR3 has 13 amino acids. Germline assignment: CDR1 SQVTM and CDR2 ANQGSEA. The CDR3 DNA reads TGCAGCGTTGAATGGGGCCCCTACGACGAGCAGTACTTC. Translation gives CSVEWGPYDEQYF.

This chain joins TRBV3-1 and TRBJ2-5; the D is unclear. There are 14 residues in the CDR3. The V end was cut by 4 bases, the J end by 1 base, with 10 bases between. Germline assignment: CDR1 LGHDT and CDR2 YNNKEL (reference sequence). Written as DNA, the CDR3 is TGTGCCAGCAGCCCCCCCTCTCTCCAAGAGACCCAGTACTTC. Translation: CASSPPSLQETQYF.

V usage is TRBV28 and J usage is TRBJ2-3; D is undetermined. This CDR3 is 15 amino acids long. V was trimmed by 3 bases and J by 4 bases, leaving 14 bases between them. The germline V gene has CDR1 MDHEN and CDR2 SYDVKM. In nucleotides, the CDR3 is TGTGCCAGCAGTTTGCCCCCCCCTTCCTCAGATACGCAGTATTTT. Protein product: CASSLPPPSSDTQYF.

The J gene is TRBJ2-5, the V gene TRBV6-5; D may be TRBD2 (6 bases). The CDR3 spans 14 residues. Between the trimmed V and J ends, which lost 9 bases and 2 bases, there was a span of 16 bases. The germline gives CDR1 MNHEY, CDR2 SVGAGI. This chain's CDR3 is CASRLGGEQETQYF. Written as DNA, the CDR3 is TGTGCCAGTAGATTGGGCGGGGAGCAAGAGACCCAGTACTTC.

The count of this clonotype is one. The chain couples TRBV4-1 to TRBJ2-2; D remains ambiguous. The V gene lost 4 bases and the J gene lost 6 bases, with 6 bases spanning the gap. In germline, CDR1 is MGHRA, CDR2 YSYEKL. The CDR3 runs to 12 residues. CDR3 nucleotide sequence: TGCGCCAGCAGCCGACCCTCCGGGGAGCTGTTTTTT. Residues: CASSRPSGELFF.

This sequence joins TRBV20-1 and TRBJ1-2; maybe TRBD1 (5 bases). V was shortened by 1 base and J by 8 bases, with 11 bases between the two germline ends. CDR3 length: 12 residues. In germline, CDR1 is DFQATT, CDR2 SNEGSKA (reference sequence). This chain's CDR3 is CSARVLEGGYTF. The CDR3, as DNA: TGCAGTGCTAGAGTCCTCGAGGGGGGCTACACCTTC.

The J gene is TRBJ1-5, the V gene TRBV5-8, with D unresolved. Trimming left V 2 bases short and J 7 bases short, with 10 bases between. The CDR3 consists of 13 residues. The germline CDR1 and CDR2 sequences are SGHTS and YDEGEE. CDR3 amino acids: CASSFGLEQPQHF. CDR3 DNA: TGTGCCAGCAGCTTCGGCCTGGAGCAGCCCCAGCATTTT.

The V call is TRBV29-1, the J call TRBJ1-2; 8 nucleotides agree with TRBD1. Trimming removed 3 bases from V and 4 bases from J; junction bases left unmatched: 7. Germline lookup yields CDR1 SQVTM and CDR2 ANQGSEA. The CDR3 is 14 amino acids. The CDR3 protein is CSVEIAGGVYGYTF. In DNA form, the CDR3 reads TGCAGCGTTGAGATTGCAGGGGGCGTCTATGGCTACACCTTC.

This chain links TRBV20-1 with TRBJ1-2; 8 positions agree with TRBD1. The CDR3 length is 14 residues. Germline CDR1 and CDR2: DFQATT and SNEGSKA (reference sequence). The junction had 8 bases not matched to a gene; V was cut back by 3 bases and J by 5 bases. CDR3 DNA sequence: TGCAGTGCTAGGGGGCAGGGGGCCTCTTATGGCTACACCTTC. Protein: CSARGQGASYGYTF.

This clonotype has only one observation. This sequence joins TRBV2 and TRBJ1-5, with D hard to call. The CDR3 runs 14 residues. The V end was cut by 4 bases, the J end by 0 bases, with 7 bases between. Looked up from germline, CDR1 is SNHLY and CDR2 is FYNNEI. CDR3 DNA: TGTGCCAGCAGTGGGGGTGATAGCAATCAGCCCCAGCATTTT. Its translation is CASSGGDSNQPQHF.

The V and J genes are TRBV30 and TRBJ2-1; 8 positions agree with TRBD1. The length of the CDR3 is 13 residues. Germline V CDR1 and CDR2: GTSNPN, SVGIG (reference sequence). The V gene end was trimmed by 3 bases and the J gene end by 4 bases; junction bases not matched to a gene: 2. DNA for the CDR3: TGTGCCTGGAGCGGACAGGGATACAATGAGCAGTTCTTC. This gives the protein CAWSGQGYNEQFF.

The gene calls are TRBV3-1 and TRBJ1-6; D gene unclear. This CDR3 is 15 amino acids long. V lost 2 bases, J lost 4 bases, and 9 bases lay in between. Germline loops: CDR1 LGHDT, CDR2 YNNKEL (reference sequence). The CDR3 bases are TGTGCCAGCAGCCAACCGGACGGGTATAATTCACCCCTCCACTTT. Translated: CASSQPDGYNSPLHF. The variable domain in full, completed from reference TRBV3-1 and TRBJ1-6, reads DTAVSQTPKYLVTQMGNDKSIKCEQNLGHDTMYWYKQDSKKFLKIMFSYNNKELIINETVPNRFSPKSPDKAHLNLHINSLELGDSAVYFCASSQPDGYNSPLHFGNGTRLTVT.

This clonotype was seen a handful of times. Germline is not matched at one junction end, which may reflect a read error. This sequence joins TRBV29-1 and TRBJ2-3; the D is unclear. The CDR3 totals 11 residues. Germline CDR1 reads SQVTM; CDR2 reads ANQGSEA. CDR3: CSVARTDTQYF. The CDR3, as DNA: TGCAGCGTTGCTCGCACGGATACGCAGTATTTT.

The genes are TRBV2 and TRBJ2-7; D gene uncertain. Trimming removed 7 bases from V and 0 bases from J, with 10 bases in between. CDR1 is SNHLY, CDR2 FYNNEI, per germline. The CDR3 covers 13 residues. In DNA, the CDR3 is TGTGCCAGCAAGAAGGAGATCTCCTACGAGCAGTACGTC. Translated: CASKKEISYEQYV.

This chain links TRBV30 with TRBJ2-1; TRBD2 matches 8 bases. CDR3 length: 13 residues. Germline V gene sequence: CDR1 GTSNPN, CDR2 SVGIG (reference sequence). V dropped 8 bases and J dropped 7; count of bases not matched to a gene: 10. For the CDR3, the DNA is TGTGCCGAGCGGGAGATTGTGAGTAATGAGCAGTTCTTC. Amino acids: CAEREIVSNEQFF.

The chain employs TRBV27 and TRBJ1-1, with a possible D match to TRBD1 (6 bases). Germline V CDR1 and CDR2: MNHEY, SMNVEV (reference sequence). This CDR3 comprises 20 residues. The V and J ends lost 6 bases and 0 bases respectively, with 29 bases between them. CDR3 in amino acids: CASSYTLTGPLLSVNTEAFF. The CDR3 DNA reads as TGTGCCAGCAGCTACACATTGACAGGCCCTCTCCTCTCCGTGAACACTGAAGCTTTCTTT.

The chain employs TRBV30 and TRBJ2-3, with D possibly being TRBD1 (7 bases). Germline V gene data show CDR1 as GTSNPN and CDR2 as SVGIG (reference sequence). There are 13 residues in the CDR3. The V end was cut by 2 bases, the J end by 5 bases, with 11 bases between. The DNA for the CDR3 is TGTGCCTGGAGTCGGCAGGGGGGAGATACGCAGTATTTT. This sequence encodes CAWSRQGGDTQYF.

The chain recombines TRBV30 with TRBJ1-2; D not certain. Trimming removed 0 bases at V and 2 bases at J, with 7 bases between. The CDR3 length is 13 residues. CDR1 is GTSNPN, CDR2 SVGIG, per germline (reference sequence). The CDR3 protein is CAWSVLANYGYTF. For the CDR3, the DNA is TGTGCCTGGAGTGTACTGGCCAACTATGGCTACACCTTC.

The genes are TRBV20-1 and TRBJ2-3, with 11 bases identical to TRBD2. This CDR3 is 14 amino acids long. The J segment lost 4 bases and the V segment lost 6 bases, leaving 6 bases of the junction unmatched. The germline gives CDR1 DFQATT, CDR2 SNEGSKA (reference sequence). The CDR3 DNA reads as TGCAGTGCCCCACTTAGCGGGAGGGCAGATACGCAGTATTTT. As protein: CSAPLSGRADTQYF.

The rearrangement joins TRBV15 to TRBJ2-7; 7 positions match TRBD2. This CDR3 comprises 15 residues. In germline, CDR1 is LNHNV, CDR2 YYDKDF (reference sequence). Unmatched junction bases numbered 6, after V lost 0 bases and J lost 4 bases. The CDR3 sequence: CATSRDWDYGYEQYV. The DNA for the CDR3 is TGTGCCACCAGCAGAGATTGGGACTACGGTTACGAGCAGTACGTC.